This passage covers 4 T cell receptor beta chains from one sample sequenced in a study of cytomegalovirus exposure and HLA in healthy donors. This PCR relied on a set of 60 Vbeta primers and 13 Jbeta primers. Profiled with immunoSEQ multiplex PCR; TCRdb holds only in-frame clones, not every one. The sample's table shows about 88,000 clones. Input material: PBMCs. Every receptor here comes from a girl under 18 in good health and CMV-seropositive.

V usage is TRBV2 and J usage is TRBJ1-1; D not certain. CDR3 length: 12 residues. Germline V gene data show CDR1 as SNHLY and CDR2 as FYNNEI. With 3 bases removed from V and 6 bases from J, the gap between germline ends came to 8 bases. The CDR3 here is CASSDGVSEAFF. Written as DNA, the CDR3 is TGTGCCAGCAGTGACGGGGTCTCTGAAGCTTTCTTT.

The CDR3 DNA follows: TGTGCCAGCAGCGGATCCGGGACAGCGTCCTACGAGCAGTACTTC. It yields the protein CASSGSGTASYEQYF. The rearrangement uses TRBV9 and TRBJ2-7; 7 positions agree with TRBD1. This CDR3 region has 15 residues. Trimming removed 3 bases from V and 1 base from J; junction bases left unmatched: 7. Germline CDR1 is SGDLS and CDR2 is YYNGEE.

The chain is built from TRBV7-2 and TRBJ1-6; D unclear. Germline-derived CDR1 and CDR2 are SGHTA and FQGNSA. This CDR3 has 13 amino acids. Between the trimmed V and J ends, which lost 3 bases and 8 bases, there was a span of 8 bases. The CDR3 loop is CASSFPPYSPLHF. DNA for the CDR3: TGTGCCAGCAGCTTCCCTCCTTATTCACCCCTCCACTTT.

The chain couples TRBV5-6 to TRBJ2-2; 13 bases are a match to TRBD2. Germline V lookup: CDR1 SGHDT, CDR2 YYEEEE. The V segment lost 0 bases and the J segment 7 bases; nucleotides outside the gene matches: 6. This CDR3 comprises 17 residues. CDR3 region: CASSLDTSGGAIGELFF. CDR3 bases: TGTGCCAGCAGCTTGGATACTAGCGGGGGGGCGATCGGGGAGCTGTTTTTT.